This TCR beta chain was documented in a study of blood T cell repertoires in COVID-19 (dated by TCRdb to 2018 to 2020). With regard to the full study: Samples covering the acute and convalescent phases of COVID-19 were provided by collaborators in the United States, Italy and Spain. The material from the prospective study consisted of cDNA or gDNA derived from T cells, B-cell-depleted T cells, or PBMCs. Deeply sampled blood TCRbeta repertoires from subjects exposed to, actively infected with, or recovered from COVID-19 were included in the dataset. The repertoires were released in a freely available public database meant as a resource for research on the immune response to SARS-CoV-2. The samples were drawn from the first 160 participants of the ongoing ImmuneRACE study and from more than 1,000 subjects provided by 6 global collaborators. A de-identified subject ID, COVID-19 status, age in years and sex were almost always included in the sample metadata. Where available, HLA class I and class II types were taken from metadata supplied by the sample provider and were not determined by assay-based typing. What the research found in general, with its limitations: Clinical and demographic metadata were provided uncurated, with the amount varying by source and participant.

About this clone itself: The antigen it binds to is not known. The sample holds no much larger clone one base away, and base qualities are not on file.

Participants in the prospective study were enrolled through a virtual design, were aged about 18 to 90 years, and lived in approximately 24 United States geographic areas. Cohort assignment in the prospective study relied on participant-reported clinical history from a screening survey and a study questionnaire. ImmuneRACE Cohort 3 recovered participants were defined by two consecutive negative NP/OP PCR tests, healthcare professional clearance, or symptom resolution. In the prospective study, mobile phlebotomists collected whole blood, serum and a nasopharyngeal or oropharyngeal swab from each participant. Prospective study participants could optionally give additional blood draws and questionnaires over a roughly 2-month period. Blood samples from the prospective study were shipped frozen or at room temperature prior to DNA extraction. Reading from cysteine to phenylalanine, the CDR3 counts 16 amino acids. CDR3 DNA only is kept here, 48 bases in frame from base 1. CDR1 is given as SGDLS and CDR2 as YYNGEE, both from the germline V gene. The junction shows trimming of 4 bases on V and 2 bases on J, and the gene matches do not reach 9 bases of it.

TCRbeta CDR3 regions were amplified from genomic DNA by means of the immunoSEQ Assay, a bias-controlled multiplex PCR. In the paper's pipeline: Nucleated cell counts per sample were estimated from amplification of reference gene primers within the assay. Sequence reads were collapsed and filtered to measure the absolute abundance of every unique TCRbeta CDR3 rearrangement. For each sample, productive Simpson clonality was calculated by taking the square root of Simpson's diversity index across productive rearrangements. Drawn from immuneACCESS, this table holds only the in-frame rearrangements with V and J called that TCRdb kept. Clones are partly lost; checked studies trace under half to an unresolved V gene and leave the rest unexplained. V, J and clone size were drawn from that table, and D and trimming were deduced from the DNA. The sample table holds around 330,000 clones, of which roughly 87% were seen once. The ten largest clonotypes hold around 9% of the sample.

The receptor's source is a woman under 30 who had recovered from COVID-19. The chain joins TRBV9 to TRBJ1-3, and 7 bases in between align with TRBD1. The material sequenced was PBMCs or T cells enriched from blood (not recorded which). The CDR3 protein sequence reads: CASSLRQGQAGNTIYF. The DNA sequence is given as TGTGCCAGCAGCCTCCGACAGGGACAAGCTGGAAACACCATATATTTT.